This T cell receptor (beta chain) was observed in a study of T cell responses to AZD1222 COVID-19 vaccine. Study summary: Second-dose intervals near 4 or 12 weeks were combined.

Libraries were prepared by immunoSEQ multiplex PCR; TCRdb keeps only in-frame clonotypes and omits some of them. The sample carries about 160,000 clones, about 90% recorded once. The CDR3 is made up of 13 amino acids. Looked up from germline, CDR1 is MNHEY and CDR2 is SVGAGI. The V gene lost 4 bases and the J gene lost 2 bases, with 8 bases spanning the gap. The study's findings and limits: Baseline antibody screening turned up just a handful of seropositive AZD1222 recipients.

A word on this clone: The antigen is not known.

Sequenced material: peripheral blood, taken on day 0 of AZD1222 vaccination. This receptor was obtained from an adult in good health. The chain links TRBV6-5 to TRBJ1-1; D is ambiguous. The CDR3 coding sequence is TGTGCCAGCAGTTGGTCAGCCAACACTGAAGCTTTCTTT. This codes for CASSWSANTEAFF.